A single sample gave rise to the 21 T cell receptor beta chains below, sequenced in a study of vaccination and CD4 T cells after COVID-19. The Oncomine TCR Beta short-read assay was applied to DNA of cultured CD4+ T cells. TCRdb independently ran MiXCR on the PCR reads; one entry per CDR3 protein. The sample has tens of thousands of distinct CDR3 sequences; roughly 40% are singletons. These TCRs' antigens remain unknown. Time point reported: late sampling 161 to 241 days after vaccination in three convalescent patients. Indicated treatment: roughly 11-day PBMC culture with coronavirus spike peptide pools or control peptides (ViraFEST assay). The sequencing here drew on CD4+ T cells from blood, cultured in vitro, taken about 7 months after SARS-CoV-2 vaccination. Receptors originate from a human donor who had recovered from COVID-19.

This chain uses TRBV29-1 with TRBJ2-5; the match to TRBD2 covers 11 bases. The CDR3 sequence is 15 residues long. J gave up 4 bases and V 8 bases, and 12 bases lay outside the gene matches. Germline CDR1 is SQVTM and CDR2 is ANQGSEA. The CDR3 DNA sequence: TGCAGCACTAGCGGGAGCCCCAGTATGGGAGAGACCCAGTACTTC. It specifies CSTSGSPSMGETQYF.

The gene calls are TRBV20-1 and TRBJ1-2; D might be TRBD1 (5 bases). The germline CDR1 and CDR2 sequences are DFQATT and SNEGSKA (reference sequence). The CDR3 runs 14 residues. Deletions cut 4 bases from V and 4 bases from J, with 16 bases between. For the CDR3, the DNA is TGCAGTGCTAATACGCGAGCCGGGGGCTATGGCTACACCTTC. Its translation: CSANTRAGGYGYTF.

The J gene is TRBJ2-7, the V gene TRBV7-2; D unresolved. The CDR3 length is 12 residues. The germline gives CDR1 SGHTA, CDR2 FQGNSA. V lost 5 bases, J lost 0 bases, and 5 bases lay in between. The CDR3 sequence is CASSLNSYEQYF. The CDR3 DNA is TGTGCCAGCAGCCTAAACTCCTACGAGCAGTACTTC.

The gene calls are TRBV19 and TRBJ2-2; D not resolved. The V gene's germline CDR1 is LNHDA and CDR2 SQIVND (reference sequence). V shed 3 bases and J shed 1 base, with 6 bases lying between them. This CDR3 has 14 residues. CDR3 in amino acids: CASSIRQNTGELFF. CDR3 sequence (DNA): TGTGCCAGTAGTATTAGGCAGAACACCGGGGAGCTGTTTTTT.

This clonotype occurred a few times. This may stem from a read error, because a much larger clone lies one nucleotide away. J is TRBJ2-6 and V is TRBV6-2 or TRBV6-3, with D uncertain. Germline loops: CDR1 MNHEY, CDR2 SVGEGT. CDR3 length: 14 residues. V was pared by 2 bases and J by 0 bases, with 2 bases between. The CDR3 spells CASSYNSGANVLTF. In DNA, the CDR3 is TGTGCCAGCAGTTACAACTCTGGGGCCAACGTCCTGACTTTC.

The chain employs TRBV7-9 and TRBJ1-1; D call uncertain. In germline, CDR1 is SEHNR, CDR2 FQNEAQ (reference sequence). The CDR3 contains 14 residues. Trimming shortened V by 0 bases and J by 1 base, and 6 bases separated the two germline ends. This CDR3 is CASSLALGNTEAFF. CDR3 nucleotides: TGTGCCAGCAGCTTAGCCCTCGGGAACACTGAAGCTTTCTTT.

This chain links TRBV15 with TRBJ1-1, with TRBD1 as a possible D gene (5 bases). The germline gives CDR1 LNHNV, CDR2 YYDKDF (reference sequence). The CDR3 consists of 14 residues. V lost 6 bases and J 2 bases, leaving 13 bases between the germline ends. The chain's CDR3 is CATRTGGGNTEAFF. The CDR3 DNA sequence: TGTGCCACCAGGACTGGGGGGGGAAACACTGAAGCTTTCTTT.

This clonotype was counted only a few times. This sequence joins TRBV2 and TRBJ2-5; D not certain. CDR3 length equals 11 residues. The V end was cut by 1 base, the J end by 4 bases, with 1 base between. Germline V gives CDR1 SNHLY, CDR2 FYNNEI. The CDR3 DNA reads TGTGCCAGCAGTGAAGGAGAGACCCAGTACTTC. It is translated as CASSEGETQYF.

The chain uses TRBV28 and TRBJ2-7, with D possibly being TRBD2 (7 bases). The length of the CDR3 is 14 residues. The V gene lost 5 bases and the J gene lost 4 bases, with 15 bases spanning the gap. Germline V CDR1 and CDR2: MDHEN, SYDVKM. DNA of the CDR3: TGTGCCAGCAGTAGCGGGGACAAGCCTTACGAGCAGTACTTC. It yields the protein CASSSGDKPYEQYF.

The chain is built from TRBV6-1 and TRBJ1-6; no clear D. With 7 bases removed from V and 5 bases from J, the gap between germline ends came to 12 bases. Germline assignment: CDR1 MNHNS and CDR2 SASEGT. The CDR3 has 14 residues. CDR3 loop: CASKRELNNSPLHF. In DNA form, the CDR3 reads TGTGCCAGCAAAAGGGAACTAAATAATTCACCCCTCCACTTT.

The chain couples TRBV7-8 to TRBJ1-2, with D unclear. Trimming took 3 bases from V and 7 from J, leaving 9 bases between them. The CDR3 has 12 amino acids. Germline assignment: CDR1 SGHVS and CDR2 FQNEAQ. The CDR3 coding sequence is TGTGCCAGCAGCTTCCTCCGGGTTGGCTACACCTTC. It specifies CASSFLRVGYTF.

This clonotype appeared a single time. This sequence joins TRBV28 and TRBJ1-2; no clear D gene. CDR3 length: 12 residues. Trimming removed 7 bases from V and 8 bases from J, with 14 bases in between. Germline-derived CDR1 and CDR2 are MDHEN and SYDVKM. The chain's CDR3 is CASTPHRAGYTF. CDR3 DNA sequence: TGTGCCAGCACTCCTCATAGGGCGGGCTACACCTTC.

This clonotype was picked up a small number of times. The chain links TRBV20-1 to TRBJ1-1; D gene uncertain. Germline assignment: CDR1 DFQATT and CDR2 SNEGSKA (reference sequence). This CDR3 is built from 11 residues. Trimming shortened V by 5 bases and J by 10 bases, and 14 bases separated the two germline ends. The CDR3: CSASHRSGAFF. CDR3 DNA sequence: TGCAGTGCTTCGCACCGGTCTGGAGCTTTCTTT.

The chain recombines TRBV4-1 with TRBJ1-5; 7 positions agree with TRBD1. The CDR3 runs 15 residues. The J segment lost 6 bases and the V segment lost 0 bases, leaving 5 bases of the junction unmatched. Looked up from germline, CDR1 is MGHRA and CDR2 is YSYEKL. The CDR3 spells CASSQDQQGGQPQHF. The DNA of the CDR3 is TGCGCCAGCAGCCAAGATCAGCAGGGGGGTCAGCCCCAGCATTTT.

J is TRBJ2-4 and V is TRBV28; TRBD2 agrees at 7 bases. Germline CDR1 MDHEN, CDR2 SYDVKM. Trimming removed 3 bases from V and 9 bases from J; junction bases left unmatched: 2. CDR3 length: 12 residues. CDR3 amino acids: CASSLPGGIQYF. CDR3 bases: TGTGCCAGCAGTTTGCCGGGGGGCATTCAGTACTTC.

This clonotype was seen a single time. The V and J genes are TRBV7-2 and TRBJ2-7, with 10 bases fitting TRBD2. V lost 1 base, J lost 7 bases, and 7 bases stayed unmatched. Germline assignment: CDR1 SGHTA and CDR2 FQGNSA. The CDR3 covers 15 residues. In DNA form, the CDR3 reads TGTGCCAGCAGCTTAGTAGCGGGAGGATCGGGTGAGCAGTACTTC. Its protein is CASSLVAGGSGEQYF.

The V call is TRBV28, the J call TRBJ2-7, with TRBD1 matching 7 bases. This CDR3 is 13 amino acids long. After removal of 3 bases from V and 2 bases from J, the junction contained 1 base not matched to a gene. The germline V gene encodes CDR1 MDHEN and CDR2 SYDVKM. The CDR3 is CASSLTGTYEQYF. CDR3 nucleotides: TGTGCCAGCAGTTTGACAGGGACCTACGAGCAGTACTTC.

This clonotype has just a few counts. J is TRBJ2-5 and V is TRBV6-5; TRBD1 might be the D (6 bases). Trimming took off 2 bases at V and 0 bases at J, with 7 bases between the two ends. Germline assignment: CDR1 MNHEY and CDR2 SVGAGI. This CDR3 region has 14 residues. The CDR3 bases are TGTGCCAGCAGTTACGGACAGCACCAAGAGACCCAGTACTTC. This sequence encodes CASSYGQHQETQYF.

This clonotype was seen a handful of times. A read error may account for a junction end that differs from germline. The V gene is TRBV24-1, the J gene TRBJ2-5; 11 nucleotides line up with TRBD2. The CDR3 has 15 residues. Germline lookup yields CDR1 KGHDR and CDR2 SFDVKD. The CDR3, as DNA: TGTGCCAGCAGTTTTAGCGGGAGGGCTTGGGAGACCCAGTACTTC. Residues: CASSFSGRAWETQYF.

The chain employs TRBV7-9 and TRBJ2-5, with 7 bases fitting TRBD2. V gave up 1 base and J gave up 2 bases; unmatched junction bases: 1. CDR1 and CDR2 (germline): SEHNR, FQNEAQ (reference sequence). The CDR3 covers 14 residues. The CDR3 here is CASSLGGGQETQYF. Here the CDR3 DNA reads TGTGCCAGCAGCTTAGGGGGGGGACAAGAGACCCAGTACTTC.

The chain recombines TRBV7-9 with TRBJ2-1; D might be TRBD2 (5 bases). This CDR3 has 15 residues. CDR1 and CDR2 from the germline V gene are SEHNR and FQNEAQ (reference sequence). The V end lost 5 bases, the J end lost 10 bases, and 21 bases lay between the germline ends. The CDR3 coding sequence is TGTGCCAGCAGCCCTAAGGAGCGGATCACCATCGAGCAGTTCTTC. Protein product: CASSPKERITIEQFF. The full variable domain, rest sourced from reference TRBV7-9 and TRBJ2-1, is DTGVSQNPRHKITKRGQNVTFRCDPISEHNRLYWYRQTLGQGPEFLTYFQNEAQLEKSRLLSDRFSAERPKGSFSTLEIQRTEQGDSAMYLCASSPKERITIEQFFGPGTRLTVL.